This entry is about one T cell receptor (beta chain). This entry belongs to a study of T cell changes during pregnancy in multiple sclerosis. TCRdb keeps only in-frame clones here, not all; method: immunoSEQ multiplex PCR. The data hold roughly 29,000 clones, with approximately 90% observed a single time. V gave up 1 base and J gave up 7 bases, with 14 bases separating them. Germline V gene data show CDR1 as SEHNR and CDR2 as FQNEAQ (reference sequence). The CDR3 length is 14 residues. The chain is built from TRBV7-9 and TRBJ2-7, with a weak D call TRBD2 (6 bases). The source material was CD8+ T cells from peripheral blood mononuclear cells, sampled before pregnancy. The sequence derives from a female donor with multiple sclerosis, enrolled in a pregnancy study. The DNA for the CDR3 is TGTGCCAGCAGCTTAGATGGAGGGGCGGGAGAGCAGTACTTC. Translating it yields CASSLDGGAGEQYF.